This T cell receptor beta chain was sequenced for a study of shared clonotypes between healthy human individuals. Study summary: Each donor had three CD4 naive, three CD4 memory, two CD8 naive and one CD8 memory plate. General study points: On the whole, naive subsets had larger estimated richness than memory subsets had.

The CDR3 has 19 residues. With 1 base clipped from V and 2 bases from J, the junction kept 15 bases outside the gene matches. Germline values: CDR1 SGHRS, CDR2 YFSETQ. Notes on this clone: Its antigen is not identified.

Using immunoSEQ multiplex PCR, the repertoire was profiled, and TCRdb retains in-frame clones only, with some absent. Of roughly 1,500,000 clones detected, 95% to 99% appear once; the ten largest clones hold around 0.47%. Source material: naive CD4+ T cells sorted from blood. The subset: CD45RA+ positively selected. The chain employs TRBV5-1 and TRBJ2-1; TRBD1 matches 7 bases. The sequence was obtained from a man aged 25-45 years in good health. CDR3 region: CASSLRIELTGFAYNEQFF. The CDR3 region has the DNA TGCGCCAGCAGCTTGAGAATTGAGTTGACAGGGTTCGCCTACAATGAGCAGTTCTTC. Complete variable domain (other parts from reference TRBV5-1 and TRBJ2-1): KAGVTQTPRYLIKTRGQQVTLSCSPISGHRSVSWYQQTPGQGLQFLFEYFSETQRNKGNFPGRFSGRQFSNSRSEMNVSTLELGDSALYLCASSLRIELTGFAYNEQFFGPGTRLTVL.